The present T cell receptor beta chain was sequenced within a study of beta chain features in type 1 diabetes. General observations from the study: Moderately but significantly shorter TCRB CDR3s were found in Type 1 diabetes patients in all four CD4+ subsets.

In regard to this clone: As yet, its antigen is unknown.

Sequenced material consisted of expressed TCRB transcripts (all of the isolated RNA was reverse transcribed). Assay: immunoSEQ multiplex PCR; the TCRdb copy retains only in-frame clones and omits some. The sample comprises over 200,000 clones, approximately 11% of which are singletons, and 0.017% rests with the top ten. With V trimmed by 2 bases and J by 4 bases, 5 bases remained unmatched. Per the germline V gene, CDR1 is MNHEY and CDR2 is SVGAGI. The length of the CDR3 is 16 residues. The sample was naive CD4+ T cells from blood. The rearrangement uses TRBV6-5 and TRBJ2-5; 12 bases map to TRBD1. The clonotype originates from a man between 25 and 39 years old with type 1 diabetes. The CDR3: CASSYTGTGGGETQYF. CDR3 nucleotide sequence: TGTGCCAGCAGTTACACAGGGACAGGGGGCGGAGAGACCCAGTACTTC.